Detailed here is one TCR beta chain. Its antigen is unidentified. TCRdb re-called the 5' RACE reads with MiXCR, one entry per CDR3 protein. The profile shows under 1 million distinct CDR3 sequences, approximately 13% of them singletons. The sample belongs to a study of identical twins. The CDR3 loop spans 18 amino acids. Trimming at V came to 0 bases and at J to 2 bases, leaving 11 bases not matched to a gene. CDR1 and CDR2 from the germline V gene are SGHDT and YYEEEE. Notes on the study in general: Abundant beta clonotypes from cord blood bore fewer insertions; memory repertoires lacked this pattern.

These records were also assigned to another study, of yellow fever vaccine responses in identical twins.

The clonotype was recovered from a woman between 18 and 29 years old in good health. The sequencing sample was made of PBMCs. The chain has TRBV5-6 and TRBJ2-1; 7 positions agree with TRBD2. CDR3 sequence reads: CASSLGADGGSPYNEQFF. The CDR3, as DNA: TGTGCCAGCAGCTTGGGGGCCGACGGCGGGAGCCCCTACAATGAGCAGTTCTTC.